The T cell receptor beta chain described here comes from a study of T cell changes during pregnancy in multiple sclerosis. Profiling relied on immunoSEQ multiplex PCR, and the TCRdb table lists in-frame clones only, not all of them. The top ten hold more than 0.3% of the sample, which has 39,000 or so clones, 92% seen once. The receptor's source is a female donor in good health, enrolled as a control in a pregnancy study. The specimen was CD4+ T cells from peripheral blood mononuclear cells, collected after pregnancy.

For the CDR3, the DNA is TGTGCCAGCAGCCCCCTGGACAGGGCCGAGCAGTTCTTC. Its translation is CASSPLDRAEQFF. This rearrangement joins TRBV14 to TRBJ2-1; the match to TRBD1 covers 8 bases. CDR1 and CDR2 from the germline V gene are SGHDN and FVKESK. The CDR3 is made up of 13 amino acids. V was pared by 4 bases and J by 10 bases, with 6 bases of the junction left unmatched.